This T cell receptor (beta chain) was identified in a study of Graves' ophthalmopathy and Graves' hyperthyroidism. Diagnosis was based on clinical symptoms, serum thyroxine, TRAb, thyroid ultrasound and orbital computed tomography. With 1 base removed from V and 3 bases from J, the gap between germline ends came to 9 bases. The CDR3 length is 14 residues. This clonotype appeared a few times. RNA transcripts yielded amplified TCR beta CDR3 regions. After a first-round RT-PCR with HTBI primers, a second-round multiplex PCR was run. One entry per CDR3 protein, called by TCRdb with MiXCR from the multiplex PCR reads. In the table there are over a million distinct CDR3 sequences, about 38% of which are singletons.

The J gene is TRBJ2-5, the V gene TRBV12-3 or TRBV12-4; D is unclear. This sequence was found in an adult man with Graves' hyperthyroidism. The material sequenced was peripheral blood or thyroid tissue (not recorded which). CDR3 DNA: TGTGCCAGCAGTTTAGGTGCCAGTAAAGAGACCCAGTACTTC. Its protein is CASSLGASKETQYF.